This entry lists 26 T cell receptor beta chains sequenced from one sample in a study of patients and donors after allogeneic stem cell transplantation. TCRdb analysed the RT-PCR reads with MiXCR anew, one entry per CDR3 protein. The sample holds under 200,000 distinct CDR3 sequences, about 24% seen once. Material: blood, either unsorted or a sorted T cell fraction (not recorded which). These receptors all stem from a human donor who was either an allogeneic HSCT recipient or a stem cell or donor lymphocyte infusion donor (not recorded which). It is not recorded whose cells these are; they may come from a transplant donor.

The table lists this clonotype with a few counts. The junction does not match germline at one end; this may be a read error. The V gene is TRBV3-1, the J gene TRBJ2-4; D may match TRBD1 or TRBD2 (5 bases each). Germline CDR1 LGHDT, CDR2 YNNKEL (reference sequence). The CDR3 extends over 11 amino acids. CDR3 amino acids: CASSLGAIVVF. CDR3 DNA: TGTGCCAGCAGCCTCGGGGCAATCGTTGTCTTC.

This clonotype has just a few counts. The J gene is TRBJ2-7, the V gene TRBV4-3; perhaps TRBD1 as D (5 bases). Germline CDR1 and CDR2: LGHNA and YSLEER. The CDR3 is 14 residues long. V lost 3 bases and J 2 bases, leaving 11 bases between the germline ends. This CDR3 is CASSHLDRPYEQYF. CDR3 coding DNA: TGCGCCAGCAGCCACCTCGACAGACCCTACGAGCAGTACTTC.

The chain uses TRBV2 and TRBJ2-7; D may be TRBD2 (5 bases). The CDR3 loop spans 12 amino acids. Trimming pared 0 bases from V and 5 bases from J, leaving 5 bases between. The germline V gene encodes CDR1 SNHLY and CDR2 FYNNEI. DNA of the CDR3: TGTGCCAGCAGTGAAGCCGGGAACGAGCAGTACTTC. Translating gives CASSEAGNEQYF.

The rearrangement uses TRBV25-1 and TRBJ2-1; weak D call: TRBD2 (5 bases). The CDR3 sequence is 13 residues long. Germline V CDR1 and CDR2: MGHDK, SYGVNS. Trimming shortened V by 6 bases and J by 6 bases, and 12 bases separated the two germline ends. Here the CDR3 reads CASRTGFGNEQFF. Here the CDR3 DNA reads TGTGCCAGCAGAACGGGGTTCGGCAATGAGCAGTTCTTC. The complete variable domain, with remaining parts taken from reference TRBV25-1 and TRBJ2-1, reads EADIYQTPRYLVIGTGKKITLECSQTMGHDKMYWYQQDPGMELHLIHYSYGVNSTEKGDLSSESTVSRIRTEHFPLTLESARPSHTSQYLCASRTGFGNEQFFGPGTRLTVL.

CDR3 bases: TGCGCCAGCAGCTTGGTCTATTTAACAGGGGCGTTTTCCTACGAGCAGTACTTC. It is translated as CASSLVYLTGAFSYEQYF. V and J are TRBV5-1 and TRBJ2-7; 7 nucleotides align to TRBD1. The CDR3 consists of 18 residues. Germline CDR1 and CDR2: SGHRS and YFSETQ. V lost 0 bases and J lost 1; bases outside the gene matches: 13. Using reference TRBV5-1 and TRBJ2-7 for the parts outside the CDR3, the full variable domain is KAGVTQTPRYLIKTRGQQVTLSCSPISGHRSVSWYQQTPGQGLQFLFEYFSETQRNKGNFPGRFSGRQFSNSRSEMNVSTLELGDSALYLCASSLVYLTGAFSYEQYFGPGTRLTVT.

This clonotype appeared a few times. This chain uses TRBV20-1 with TRBJ1-1; 7 nucleotides match TRBD1. This CDR3 comprises 16 residues. V lost 1 base, J lost 3 bases, and 11 bases stayed unmatched. The V gene's germline CDR1 is DFQATT and CDR2 SNEGSKA (reference sequence). The CDR3 sequence: CSARVQGVVWDTEAFF. The DNA of the CDR3 is TGCAGTGCTAGAGTCCAGGGGGTCGTTTGGGACACTGAAGCTTTCTTT.

This clonotype turned up a few times. V usage is TRBV4-2 and J usage is TRBJ2-7; 7 bases map to TRBD2. J gave up 1 base and V 1 base, and 10 bases lay outside the gene matches. The CDR3 is made up of 17 amino acids. Germline CDR1 and CDR2: LGHNA and YNFKEQ. The CDR3 coding sequence is TGTGCCAGCAGCCAAGGGACCGTCGCTAGCGGTTCCTACGAGCAGTACTTC. Translation gives CASSQGTVASGSYEQYF.

CDR3 region: CASVYSLGELFF. In nucleotides, the CDR3 is TGTGCCAGCGTTTACAGTTTAGGGGAGCTGTTTTTT. The rearrangement joins TRBV6-1 to TRBJ2-2; D remains ambiguous. Germline V CDR1 and CDR2: MNHNS, SASEGT. The V end was cut by 8 bases, the J end by 8 bases, with 12 bases between. CDR3 length: 12 residues.

This clonotype was observed a handful of times. The gene calls are TRBV12-3 or TRBV12-4 and TRBJ1-2; TRBD1 aligns across 8 bases. The CDR3 length is 15 residues. V was pared by 8 bases and J by 0 bases, with 8 bases of the junction left unmatched. In DNA, the CDR3 is TGTGCCAGCTCAGTTGGGACAGGCCCTAACTATGGCTACACCTTC. Its protein product is CASSVGTGPNYGYTF.

This clonotype was detected ten times or more. V usage is TRBV5-5 and J usage is TRBJ1-5; D is perhaps TRBD1 (5 bases). The germline CDR1 and CDR2 sequences are SGHKS and YYEKEE (reference sequence). The V and J ends lost 3 bases and 1 base respectively, with 8 bases between them. CDR3 length equals 14 residues. CDR3 sequence reads: CASSWQGSNQPQHF. The CDR3 DNA is TGTGCCAGCAGCTGGCAGGGAAGCAATCAGCCCCAGCATTTT.

This chain uses TRBV18 with TRBJ2-7, with 8 bases matching TRBD1. This CDR3 has 17 residues. Germline loops: CDR1 KGHSH, CDR2 LQKENI. V lost 1 base and J lost 4; bases outside the gene matches: 12. This CDR3 reads CASSPLILQGASYEQYF. The CDR3 DNA reads as TGTGCCAGCTCACCACTCATTTTGCAGGGGGCTTCGTACGAGCAGTACTTC. Variable domain in full (rest from reference TRBV18 and TRBJ2-7): NAGVMQNPRHLVRRRGQEARLRCSPMKGHSHVYWYRQLPEEGLKFMVYLQKENIIDESGMPKERFSAEFPKEGPSILRIQQVVRGDSAAYFCASSPLILQGASYEQYFGPGTRLTVT.

The chain is built from TRBV4-2 and TRBJ2-5, with 7 nucleotides matching TRBD1. J was trimmed by 1 base and V by 4 bases; bases with no gene match: 9. CDR3 length: 16 residues. Germline V gene sequence: CDR1 LGHNA, CDR2 YNFKEQ. CDR3 nucleotides: TGTGCCAGCAGCCGGACCTACAGGGGAGCCCAAGAGACCCAGTACTTC. Amino acid sequence: CASSRTYRGAQETQYF.

This clonotype was observed a handful of times. The chain joins TRBV20-1 to TRBJ2-1; D is unresolved. Germline CDR1 reads DFQATT; CDR2 reads SNEGSKA (reference sequence). The ends were cut back, 4 bases at V and 5 bases at J, with 9 bases in the middle. The CDR3 runs to 12 residues. The CDR3 DNA is TGCAGTGCTAAAGAGGCGAACAATGAGCAGTTCTTC. Protein product: CSAKEANNEQFF.

A word on this clonotype: Since the CDR3 does not end with the conserved phenylalanine or tryptophan, this likely comes from a read error. This sequence joins TRBV7-2 and TRBJ1-1; 9 bases agree with TRBD1. The germline V gene has CDR1 SGHTA and CDR2 FQGNSA. V shed 5 bases and J 2 bases; nucleotides not matched to a gene: 6. This CDR3 has 15 amino acids. The CDR3 nucleotides are TGTGCCAGCAGCCCTCGACAGGGGGGAAACACTGAAGCTTTCTTG. This gives the protein CASSPRQGGNTEAFL.

In this sample, this clonotype turned up a few times. The rearrangement links TRBV6-5 to TRBJ2-7, with TRBD2 matching 9 bases. The CDR3 covers 16 residues. The germline V gene encodes CDR1 MNHEY and CDR2 SVGAGI. J was trimmed by 0 bases and V by 5 bases; bases with no gene match: 8. CDR3 in DNA: TGTGCCAGCAGTCTATATAGCGGGAGAAGCTCCTACGAGCAGTACTTC. Translating it yields CASSLYSGRSSYEQYF.

This rearrangement joins TRBV29-1 to TRBJ2-1; 10 bases align to TRBD2. The CDR3 length is 13 residues. CDR1 is SQVTM, CDR2 ANQGSEA, per germline. V was clipped by 2 bases and J by 12 bases; unmatched bases: 7. The CDR3 coding sequence is TGCAGCGTTGAAACCGGACTAGCGGCCCGGCAGTTCTTC. Protein: CSVETGLAARQFF.

The J gene is TRBJ2-3, the V gene TRBV7-2, with TRBD1 identical over 10 bases. The germline CDR1 and CDR2 sequences are SGHTA and FQGNSA. The CDR3 loop spans 14 amino acids. V shed 4 bases, J shed 4 bases, and the junction held 2 bases outside the gene matches. The CDR3 nucleotides are TGTGCCAGCAGCTCCGGACAGGGGGCAGATACGCAGTATTTT. It yields the protein CASSSGQGADTQYF. Drawing the rest from reference TRBV7-2 and TRBJ2-3, the complete variable domain is GAGVSQSPSNKVTEKGKDVELRCDPISGHTALYWYRQSLGQGLEFLIYFQGNSAPDKSGLPSDRFSAERTGGSVSTLTIQRTQQEDSAVYLCASSSGQGADTQYFGPGTRLTVL.

CDR3 nucleotides: TGTGCCGTCTACGAACAGGGCTCTAATAGCAATCAGCCCCAGCATTTT. Encoded protein: CAVYEQGSNSNQPQHF. V and J are TRBV27 and TRBJ1-5; a possible D gene is TRBD1 (6 bases). Trimming left V 11 bases short and J 0 bases short, with 20 bases between. Germline V lookup: CDR1 MNHEY, CDR2 SMNVEV (reference sequence). CDR3 length equals 16 residues.

The V call is TRBV29-1, the J call TRBJ1-6; D may be TRBD1 (5 bases). V lost 5 bases, J lost 7 bases, and 9 bases lay in between. CDR3 length: 12 residues. CDR1 is SQVTM and CDR2 is ANQGSEA in the germline V gene. The CDR3 reads CSVRQGNSPLHF. Written as DNA, the CDR3 is TGCAGCGTTAGGCAGGGAAATTCACCCCTCCACTTT.

In its sample, this clonotype was seen a few times. The genes are TRBV5-1 and TRBJ1-1; the D gene is possibly TRBD1 (6 bases). CDR3 length: 15 residues. The germline V gene encodes CDR1 SGHRS and CDR2 YFSETQ. The V and J ends lost 0 bases and 2 bases respectively, with 11 bases between them. In DNA form, the CDR3 reads TGCGCCAGCAGCTTGGCGGGGGGGCTCAACACTGAAGCTTTCTTT. This encodes CASSLAGGLNTEAFF. The whole variable domain, remainder taken from reference TRBV5-1 and TRBJ1-1, is KAGVTQTPRYLIKTRGQQVTLSCSPISGHRSVSWYQQTPGQGLQFLFEYFSETQRNKGNFPGRFSGRQFSNSRSEMNVSTLELGDSALYLCASSLAGGLNTEAFFGQGTRLTVV.

Only a few counts were recorded for this clonotype. The DNA of the CDR3 is TGTGCCAGCAGTTTAACTAGTAATAGTCAAGATACGCAGTATTTT. Amino acids: CASSLTSNSQDTQYF. The rearrangement joins TRBV12-3 or TRBV12-4 to TRBJ2-3, with D tentatively TRBD2 (5 bases). The V and J ends lost 2 bases and 5 bases respectively, with 14 bases between them. The CDR3 loop spans 15 amino acids.

J is TRBJ1-2 and V is TRBV20-1, with D possibly being TRBD1 (6 bases). The V end lost 0 bases, the J end lost 7 bases, and 15 bases lay between the germline ends. From germline, CDR1 is DFQATT and CDR2 SNEGSKA (reference sequence). The CDR3 has 14 residues. Here the CDR3 reads CSARDITGISGYTF. The CDR3 coding sequence is TGCAGTGCTAGAGATATAACAGGGATAAGTGGCTACACCTTC.

This clonotype was counted only a few times. This chain links TRBV3-1 with TRBJ1-2, with D unresolved. Germline V lookup: CDR1 LGHDT, CDR2 YNNKEL (reference sequence). CDR3 length: 16 residues. V was trimmed by 0 bases and J by 3 bases, leaving 14 bases between them. Here the CDR3 DNA reads TGTGCCAGCAGCCAAGATCAATTCGGAACAGACTATGGCTACACCTTC. Translated: CASSQDQFGTDYGYTF. Full variable domain (rest looked up from reference TRBV3-1 and TRBJ1-2): DTAVSQTPKYLVTQMGNDKSIKCEQNLGHDTMYWYKQDSKKFLKIMFSYNNKELIINETVPNRFSPKSPDKAHLNLHINSLELGDSAVYFCASSQDQFGTDYGYTFGSGTRLTVV.

This chain uses TRBV5-1 with TRBJ2-2, with 11 bases matching TRBD2. The length of the CDR3 is 18 residues. Looked up from germline, CDR1 is SGHRS and CDR2 is YFSETQ. V trimming: 0 bases; J trimming: 4 bases; junction bases outside the gene matches: 8. CDR3: CASSLDLAGGSITGELFF. CDR3 coding DNA: TGCGCCAGCAGCTTGGACCTAGCGGGAGGTTCGATCACCGGGGAGCTGTTTTTT.

This clonotype showed up many times. The chain joins TRBV5-1 to TRBJ1-1; a possible D gene is TRBD1 (6 bases). V gave up 2 bases and J gave up 3 bases, with 14 bases separating them. The CDR3 has 15 residues. CDR1 and CDR2 (germline): SGHRS, YFSETQ. The CDR3 reads CASSLQGPVDTEAFF. The CDR3 DNA follows: TGCGCCAGCAGCTTACAGGGTCCCGTGGACACTGAAGCTTTCTTT.

This chain uses TRBV5-1 with TRBJ2-4; the D gene is possibly TRBD2 (5 bases). Looked up from germline, CDR1 is SGHRS and CDR2 is YFSETQ. The V end was cut by 0 bases, the J end by 0 bases, with 10 bases between. The CDR3 length is 16 residues. The CDR3: CASSLGERLAKNIQYF. The CDR3 region has the DNA TGCGCCAGCAGCTTGGGGGAGAGGCTAGCCAAAAACATTCAGTACTTC.